This T cell receptor beta chain was recovered during a study of blood T cells in healthy people across ages. Alongside a J-beta primer mix, a sample-barcoded 5' primer served in a second PCR lasting about 6 to 12 cycles. TCRdb independently ran MiXCR on the 5' RACE reads; one entry per CDR3 protein. Of about 1 million distinct CDR3 sequences detected, under 45% appear once; the ten largest clones hold about 19%. The CDR3 contains 14 residues. Trimming took 2 bases from V and 7 from J; bases not matched to a gene: 7. In germline, CDR1 is SGHRS, CDR2 YFSETQ. Material: blood. The sequence came from an older woman in good health. This chain connects TRBV5-1 to TRBJ1-2; 8 positions match TRBD1. The DNA of the CDR3 is TGCGCCAGCAGCTTAGGACAGGGCGATTTTGGCTACACCTTC. Amino acids: CASSLGQGDFGYTF.